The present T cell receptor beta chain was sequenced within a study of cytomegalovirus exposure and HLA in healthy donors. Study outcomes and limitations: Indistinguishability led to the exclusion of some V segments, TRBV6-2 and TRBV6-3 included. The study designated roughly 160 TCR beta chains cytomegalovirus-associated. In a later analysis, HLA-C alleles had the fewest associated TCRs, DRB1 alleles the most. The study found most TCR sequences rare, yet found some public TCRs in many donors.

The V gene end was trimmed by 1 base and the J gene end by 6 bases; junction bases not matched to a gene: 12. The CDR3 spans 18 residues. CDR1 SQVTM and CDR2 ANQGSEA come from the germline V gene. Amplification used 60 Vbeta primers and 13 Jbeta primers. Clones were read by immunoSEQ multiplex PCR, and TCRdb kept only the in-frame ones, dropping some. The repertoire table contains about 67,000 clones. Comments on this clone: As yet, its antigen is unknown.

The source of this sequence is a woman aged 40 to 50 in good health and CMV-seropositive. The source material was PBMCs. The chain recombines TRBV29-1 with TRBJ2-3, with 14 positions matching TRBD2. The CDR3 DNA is TGCAGCGTTGAAGTGGGGGGAGGACTAGCGGGGGGAGCTGATACGCAGTATTTT. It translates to CSVEVGGGLAGGADTQYF.